What follows is one TCR beta chain and its context. Its specificity is unknown. The data derive from a study of T cell responses to AZD1222 COVID-19 vaccine. Study findings and constraints: The breadth and depth of Spike-specific TCRs increased once two AZD1222 doses had been given.

TCRdb's table, derived via immunoSEQ multiplex PCR, lists solely in-frame clones and lacks some. The repertoire holds approximately 140,000 clones, with 90% to 95% as singletons. This clonotype was obtained from an adult in good health. The sequencing here drew on peripheral blood, taken on day 0 of AZD1222 vaccination.

The DNA for the CDR3 is TGTGCCAGCAGGGTCGGGACAGGCCGCCCCCAGTACTTC. Its protein product is CASRVGTGRPQYF. The J gene is TRBJ2-5, the V gene TRBV6-5; 8 bases agree with TRBD1. This CDR3 comprises 13 residues. The germline gives CDR1 MNHEY, CDR2 SVGAGI. V shed 6 bases and J 9 bases; nucleotides not matched to a gene: 9.